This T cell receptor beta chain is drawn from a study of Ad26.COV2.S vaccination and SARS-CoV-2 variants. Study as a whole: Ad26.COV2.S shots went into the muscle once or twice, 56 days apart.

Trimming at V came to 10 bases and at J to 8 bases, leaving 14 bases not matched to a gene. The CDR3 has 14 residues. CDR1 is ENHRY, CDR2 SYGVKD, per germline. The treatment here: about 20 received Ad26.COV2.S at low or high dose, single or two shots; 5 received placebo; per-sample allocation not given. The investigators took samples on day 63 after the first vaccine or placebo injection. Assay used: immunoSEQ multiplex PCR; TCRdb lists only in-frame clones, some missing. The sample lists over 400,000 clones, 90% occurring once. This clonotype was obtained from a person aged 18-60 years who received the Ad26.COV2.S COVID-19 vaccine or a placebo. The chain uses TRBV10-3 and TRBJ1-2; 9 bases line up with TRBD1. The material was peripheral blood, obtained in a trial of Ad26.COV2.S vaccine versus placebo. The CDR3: CATSGTGIQGGYTF. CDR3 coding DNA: TGTGCCACCTCCGGGACAGGGATTCAGGGAGGCTACACCTTC.